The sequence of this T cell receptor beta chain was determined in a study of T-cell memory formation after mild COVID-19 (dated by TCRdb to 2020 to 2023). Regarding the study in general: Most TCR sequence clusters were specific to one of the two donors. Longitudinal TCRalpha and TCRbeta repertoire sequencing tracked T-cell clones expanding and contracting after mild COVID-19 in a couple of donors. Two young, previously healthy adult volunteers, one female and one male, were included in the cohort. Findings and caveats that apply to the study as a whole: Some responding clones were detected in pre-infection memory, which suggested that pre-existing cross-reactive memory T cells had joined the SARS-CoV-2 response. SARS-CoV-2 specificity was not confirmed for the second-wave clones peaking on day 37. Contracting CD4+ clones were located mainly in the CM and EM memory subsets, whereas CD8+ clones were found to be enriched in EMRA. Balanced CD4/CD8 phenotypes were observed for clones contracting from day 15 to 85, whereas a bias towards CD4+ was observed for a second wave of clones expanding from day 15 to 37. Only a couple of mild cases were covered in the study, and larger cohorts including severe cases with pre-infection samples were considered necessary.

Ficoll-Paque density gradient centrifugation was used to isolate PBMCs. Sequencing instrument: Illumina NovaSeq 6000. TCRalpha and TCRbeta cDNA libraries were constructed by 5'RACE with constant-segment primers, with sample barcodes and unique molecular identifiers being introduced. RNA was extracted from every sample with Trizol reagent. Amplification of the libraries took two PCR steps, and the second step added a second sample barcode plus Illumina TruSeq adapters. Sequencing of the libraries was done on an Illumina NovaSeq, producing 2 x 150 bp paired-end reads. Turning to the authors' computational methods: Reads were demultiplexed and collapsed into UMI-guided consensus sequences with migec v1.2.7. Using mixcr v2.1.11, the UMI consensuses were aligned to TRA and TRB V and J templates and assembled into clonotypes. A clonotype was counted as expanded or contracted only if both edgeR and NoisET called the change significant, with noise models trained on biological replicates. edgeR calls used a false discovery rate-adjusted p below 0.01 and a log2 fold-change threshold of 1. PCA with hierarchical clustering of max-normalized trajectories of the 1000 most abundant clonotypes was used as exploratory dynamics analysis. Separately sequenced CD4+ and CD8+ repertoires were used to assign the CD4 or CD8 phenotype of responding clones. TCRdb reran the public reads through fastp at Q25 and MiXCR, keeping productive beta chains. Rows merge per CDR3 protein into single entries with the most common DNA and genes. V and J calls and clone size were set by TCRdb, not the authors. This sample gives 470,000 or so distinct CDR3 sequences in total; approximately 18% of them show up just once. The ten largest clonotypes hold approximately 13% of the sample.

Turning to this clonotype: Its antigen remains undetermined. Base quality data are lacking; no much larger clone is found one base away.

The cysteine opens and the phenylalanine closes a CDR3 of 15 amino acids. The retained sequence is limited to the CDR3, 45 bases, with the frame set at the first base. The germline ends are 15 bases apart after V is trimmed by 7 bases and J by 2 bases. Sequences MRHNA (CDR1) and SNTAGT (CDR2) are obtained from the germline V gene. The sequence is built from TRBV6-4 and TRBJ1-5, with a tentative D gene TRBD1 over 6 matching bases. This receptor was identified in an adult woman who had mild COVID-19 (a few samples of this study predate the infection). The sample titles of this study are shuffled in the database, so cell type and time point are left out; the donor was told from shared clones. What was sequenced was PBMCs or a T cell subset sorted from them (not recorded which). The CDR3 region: CASNGTPGGNQPQHF. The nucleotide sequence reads TGTGCCAGCAACGGCACACCAGGGGGCAATCAGCCCCAGCATTTT.